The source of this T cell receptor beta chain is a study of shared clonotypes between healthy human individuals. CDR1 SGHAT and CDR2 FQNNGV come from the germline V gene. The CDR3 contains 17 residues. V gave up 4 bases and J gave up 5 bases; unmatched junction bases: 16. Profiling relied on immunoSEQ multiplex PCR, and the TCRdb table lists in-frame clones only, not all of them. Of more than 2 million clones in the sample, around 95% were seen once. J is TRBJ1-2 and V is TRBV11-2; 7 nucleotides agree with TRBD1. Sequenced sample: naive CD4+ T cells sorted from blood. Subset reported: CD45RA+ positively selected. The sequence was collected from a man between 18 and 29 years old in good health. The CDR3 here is CASSSLSEGARGYGYTF. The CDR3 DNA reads TGTGCCAGCAGCTCCCTCTCGGAGGGGGCCCGTGGGTATGGCTACACCTTC.